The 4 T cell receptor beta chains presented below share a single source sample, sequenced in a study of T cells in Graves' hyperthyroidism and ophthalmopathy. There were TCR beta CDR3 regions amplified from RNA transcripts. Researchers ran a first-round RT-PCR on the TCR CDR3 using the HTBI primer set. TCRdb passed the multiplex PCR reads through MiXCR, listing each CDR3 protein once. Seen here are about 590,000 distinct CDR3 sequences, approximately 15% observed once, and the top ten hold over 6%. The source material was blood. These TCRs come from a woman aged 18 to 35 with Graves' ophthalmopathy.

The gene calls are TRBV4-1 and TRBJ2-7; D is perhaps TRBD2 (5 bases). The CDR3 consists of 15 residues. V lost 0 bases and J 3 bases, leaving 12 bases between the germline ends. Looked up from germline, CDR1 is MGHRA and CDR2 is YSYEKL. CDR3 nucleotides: TGCGCCAGCAGCCAAGATCTCTTACGGGGCTACGAGCAGTACTTC. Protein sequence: CASSQDLLRGYEQYF.

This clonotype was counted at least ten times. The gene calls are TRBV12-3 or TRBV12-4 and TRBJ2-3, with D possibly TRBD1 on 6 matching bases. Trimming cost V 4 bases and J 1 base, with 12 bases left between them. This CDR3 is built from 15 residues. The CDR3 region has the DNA TGTGCCAGCAGTTCCCATTGGGGGCGCACAGATACGCAGTATTTT. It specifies CASSSHWGRTDTQYF.

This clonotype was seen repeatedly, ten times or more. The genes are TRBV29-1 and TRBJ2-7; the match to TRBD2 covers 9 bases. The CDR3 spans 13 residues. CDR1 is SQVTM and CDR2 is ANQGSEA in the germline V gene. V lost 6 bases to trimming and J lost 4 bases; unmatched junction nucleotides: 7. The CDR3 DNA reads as TGCAGCGTCCTGGGACTAGCCAAGTACGAGCAGTACTTC. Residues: CSVLGLAKYEQYF.

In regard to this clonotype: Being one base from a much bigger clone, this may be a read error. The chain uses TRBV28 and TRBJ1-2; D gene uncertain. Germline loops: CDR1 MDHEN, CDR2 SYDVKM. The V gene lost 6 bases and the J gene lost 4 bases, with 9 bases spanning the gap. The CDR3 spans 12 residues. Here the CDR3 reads CASRTFSYGYTF. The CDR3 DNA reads TGTGCCAGCAGGACCTTTAGCTATGGCTACACCTTC.